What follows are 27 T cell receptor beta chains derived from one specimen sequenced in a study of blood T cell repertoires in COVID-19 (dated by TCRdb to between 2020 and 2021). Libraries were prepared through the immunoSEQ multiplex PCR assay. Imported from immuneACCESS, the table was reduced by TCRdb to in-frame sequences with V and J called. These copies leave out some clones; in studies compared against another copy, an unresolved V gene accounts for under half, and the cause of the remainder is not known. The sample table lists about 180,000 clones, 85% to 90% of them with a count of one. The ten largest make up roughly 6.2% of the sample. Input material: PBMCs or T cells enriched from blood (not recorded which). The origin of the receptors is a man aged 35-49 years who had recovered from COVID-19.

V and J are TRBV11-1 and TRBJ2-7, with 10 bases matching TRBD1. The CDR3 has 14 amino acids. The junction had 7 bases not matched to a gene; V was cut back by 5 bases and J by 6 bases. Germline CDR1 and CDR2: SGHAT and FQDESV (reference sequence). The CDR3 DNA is TGTGCCAGCAGCCCCCGGGACAGGGGAAGCGAGCAGTACTTC. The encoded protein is CASSPRDRGSEQYF.

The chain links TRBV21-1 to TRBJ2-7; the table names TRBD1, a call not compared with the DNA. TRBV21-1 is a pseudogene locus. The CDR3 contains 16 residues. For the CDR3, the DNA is TGTGCCAGCAGCAAGGGGCAGTATCGGAGTTGCTACGAGCAGTACTTC. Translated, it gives CASSKGQYRSCYEQYF.

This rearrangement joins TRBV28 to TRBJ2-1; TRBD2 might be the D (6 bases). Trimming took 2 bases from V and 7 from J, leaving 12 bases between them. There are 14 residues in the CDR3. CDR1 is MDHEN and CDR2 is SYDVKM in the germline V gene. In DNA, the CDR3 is TGTGCCAGCAGTTTACCCCTAGCGAGAAATGAGCAGTTCTTC. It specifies CASSLPLARNEQFF.

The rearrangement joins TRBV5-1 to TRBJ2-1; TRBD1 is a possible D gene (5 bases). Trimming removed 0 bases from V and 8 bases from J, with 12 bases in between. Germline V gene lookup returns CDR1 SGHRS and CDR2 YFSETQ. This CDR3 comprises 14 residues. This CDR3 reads CASSLGGHHDEQFF. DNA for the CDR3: TGCGCCAGCAGCTTGGGGGGCCATCACGATGAGCAGTTCTTC.

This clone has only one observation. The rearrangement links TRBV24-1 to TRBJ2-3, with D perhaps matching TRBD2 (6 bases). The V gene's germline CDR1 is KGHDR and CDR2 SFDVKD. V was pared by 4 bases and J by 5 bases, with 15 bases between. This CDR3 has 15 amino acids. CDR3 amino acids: CATSEGGQGEDTQYF. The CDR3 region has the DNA TGTGCCACCAGTGAGGGGGGTCAGGGTGAAGATACGCAGTATTTT.

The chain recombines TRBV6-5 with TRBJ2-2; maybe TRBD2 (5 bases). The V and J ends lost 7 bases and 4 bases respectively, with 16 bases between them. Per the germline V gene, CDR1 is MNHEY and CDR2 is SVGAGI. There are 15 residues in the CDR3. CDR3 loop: CASNRVATSTGELFF. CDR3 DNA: TGTGCCAGCAATCGAGTTGCAACTAGCACCGGGGAGCTGTTTTTT.

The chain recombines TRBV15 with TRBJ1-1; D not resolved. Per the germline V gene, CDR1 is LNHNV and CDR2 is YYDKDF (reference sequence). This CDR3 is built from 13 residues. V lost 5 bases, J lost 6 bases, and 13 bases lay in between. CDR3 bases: TGTGCCACCAGCGGTGCATCGGGTCCTGAAGCTTTCTTT. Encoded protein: CATSGASGPEAFF.

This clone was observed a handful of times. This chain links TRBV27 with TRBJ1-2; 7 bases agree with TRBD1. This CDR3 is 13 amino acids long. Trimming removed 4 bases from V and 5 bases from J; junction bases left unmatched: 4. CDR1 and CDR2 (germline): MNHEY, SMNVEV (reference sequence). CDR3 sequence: CASSYRGLYGYTF. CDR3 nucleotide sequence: TGTGCCAGCAGTTACAGGGGTCTGTATGGCTACACCTTC.

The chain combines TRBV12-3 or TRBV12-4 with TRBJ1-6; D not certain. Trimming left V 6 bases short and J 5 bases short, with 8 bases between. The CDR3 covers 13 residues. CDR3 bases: TGTGCCAGCAGCTACGCGGATAATTCACCCCTCCACTTT. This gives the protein CASSYADNSPLHF.

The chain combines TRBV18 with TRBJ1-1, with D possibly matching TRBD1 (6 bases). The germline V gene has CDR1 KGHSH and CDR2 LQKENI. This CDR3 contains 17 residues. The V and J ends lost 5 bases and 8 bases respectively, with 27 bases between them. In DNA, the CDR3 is TGTGCCAGCTCAGAACAGGGTCTTGCGGTTTTGGTCTTCGAAGCTTTCTTT. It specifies CASSEQGLAVLVFEAFF.

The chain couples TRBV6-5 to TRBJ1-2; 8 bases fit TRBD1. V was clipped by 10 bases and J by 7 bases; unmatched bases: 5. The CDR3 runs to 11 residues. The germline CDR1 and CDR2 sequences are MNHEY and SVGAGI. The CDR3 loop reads CATRQGSGYTF. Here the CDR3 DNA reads TGTGCCACCCGACAGGGGAGTGGCTACACCTTC.

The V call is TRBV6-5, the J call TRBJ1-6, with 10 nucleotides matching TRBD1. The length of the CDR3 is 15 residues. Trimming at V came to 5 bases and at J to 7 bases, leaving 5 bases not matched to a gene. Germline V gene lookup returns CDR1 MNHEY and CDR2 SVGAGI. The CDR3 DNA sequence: TGTGCCAGCAGTCAGGAGGGACAGGGGAATTCACCCCTCCACTTT. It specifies CASSQEGQGNSPLHF.

The CDR3 DNA sequence: TGTGCCATCATGAGTGCTGGGGCCAACGTCCTGACTTTC. Residues: CAIMSAGANVLTF. The rearrangement uses TRBV10-3 and TRBJ2-6, with unresolved D. This CDR3 spans 13 amino acids. Germline-derived CDR1 and CDR2 are ENHRY and SYGVKD. V gave up 7 bases and J gave up 2 bases, with 6 bases separating them.

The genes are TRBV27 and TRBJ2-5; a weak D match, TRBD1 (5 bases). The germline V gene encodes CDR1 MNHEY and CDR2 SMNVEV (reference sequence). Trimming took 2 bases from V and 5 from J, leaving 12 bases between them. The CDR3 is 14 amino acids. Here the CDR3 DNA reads TGTGCCAGCAGTTTACAGGGTTCTTGGGAGACCCAGTACTTC. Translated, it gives CASSLQGSWETQYF.

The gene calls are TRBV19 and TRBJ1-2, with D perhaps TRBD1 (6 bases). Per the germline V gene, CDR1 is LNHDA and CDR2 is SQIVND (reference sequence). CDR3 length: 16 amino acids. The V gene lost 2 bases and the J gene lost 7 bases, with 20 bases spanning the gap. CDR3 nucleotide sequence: TGTGCCAGTAGTATACTAACGTCCCAAACAGGGTTTGGCTACACCTTC. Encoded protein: CASSILTSQTGFGYTF.

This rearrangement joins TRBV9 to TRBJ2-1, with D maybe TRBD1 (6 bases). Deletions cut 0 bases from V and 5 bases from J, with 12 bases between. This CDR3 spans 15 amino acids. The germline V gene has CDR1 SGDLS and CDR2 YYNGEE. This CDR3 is CASSVGQGPNNEQFF. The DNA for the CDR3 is TGTGCCAGCAGCGTAGGGCAGGGGCCAAACAATGAGCAGTTCTTC.

As DNA, the CDR3 is TGTGCCAGCAAGTTAACTAACCAAGAGACCCAGTACTTC. This sequence encodes CASKLTNQETQYF. The chain couples TRBV6-5 to TRBJ2-5; D is unresolved. CDR3 length equals 13 residues. V was pared by 7 bases and J by 0 bases, with 9 bases between. The V gene's germline CDR1 is MNHEY and CDR2 SVGAGI.

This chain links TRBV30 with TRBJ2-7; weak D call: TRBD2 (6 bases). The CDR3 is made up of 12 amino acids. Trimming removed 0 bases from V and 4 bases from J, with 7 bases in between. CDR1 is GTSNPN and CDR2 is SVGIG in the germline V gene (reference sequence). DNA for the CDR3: TGTGCCTGGAGTGTAGCGGGTTACGAGCAGTACTTC. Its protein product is CAWSVAGYEQYF.

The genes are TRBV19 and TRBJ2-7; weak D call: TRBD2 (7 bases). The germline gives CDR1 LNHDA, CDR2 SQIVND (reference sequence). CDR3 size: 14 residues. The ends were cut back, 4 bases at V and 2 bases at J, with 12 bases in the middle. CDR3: CASSNRGAPYEQYF. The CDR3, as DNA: TGTGCCAGTAGTAACCGGGGGGCCCCCTACGAGCAGTACTTC.

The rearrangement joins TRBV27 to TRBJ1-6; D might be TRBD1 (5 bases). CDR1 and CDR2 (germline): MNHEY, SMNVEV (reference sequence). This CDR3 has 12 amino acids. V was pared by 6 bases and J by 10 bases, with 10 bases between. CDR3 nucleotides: TGTGCCAGCAGCCCCCCAGGGTCACCCCTCCACTTT. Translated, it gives CASSPPGSPLHF.

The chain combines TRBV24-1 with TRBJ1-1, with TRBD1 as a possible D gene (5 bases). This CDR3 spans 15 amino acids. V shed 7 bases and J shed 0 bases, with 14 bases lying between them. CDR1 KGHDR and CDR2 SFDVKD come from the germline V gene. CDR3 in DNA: TGTGCCACCAGGCCGCGGGGGGAGATGAACACTGAAGCTTTCTTT. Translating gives CATRPRGEMNTEAFF.

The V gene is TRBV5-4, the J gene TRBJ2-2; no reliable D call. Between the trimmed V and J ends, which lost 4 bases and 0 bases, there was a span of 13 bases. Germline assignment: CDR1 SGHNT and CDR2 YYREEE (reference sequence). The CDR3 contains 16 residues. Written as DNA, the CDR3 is TGTGCCAGCAGCCGAGCGCTGAGGACGAACACCGGGGAGCTGTTTTTT. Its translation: CASSRALRTNTGELFF.

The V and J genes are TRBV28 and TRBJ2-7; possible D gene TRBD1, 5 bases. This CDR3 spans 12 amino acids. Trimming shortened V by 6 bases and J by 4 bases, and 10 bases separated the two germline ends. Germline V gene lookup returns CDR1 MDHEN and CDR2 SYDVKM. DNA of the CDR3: TGTGCCAGCAGCTCTACAGGTTACGAGCAGTACTTC. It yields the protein CASSSTGYEQYF.

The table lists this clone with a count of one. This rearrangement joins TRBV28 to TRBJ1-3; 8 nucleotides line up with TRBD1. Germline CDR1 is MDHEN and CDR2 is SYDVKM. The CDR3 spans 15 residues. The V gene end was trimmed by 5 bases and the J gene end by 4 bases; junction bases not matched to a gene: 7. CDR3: CASSIQGAGGNTIYF. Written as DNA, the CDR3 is TGTGCCAGCAGTATCCAGGGGGCTGGGGGAAACACCATATATTTT. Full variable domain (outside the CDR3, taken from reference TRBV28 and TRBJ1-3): DVKVTQSSRYLVKRTGEKVFLECVQDMDHENMFWYRQDPGLGLRLIYFSYDVKMKEKGDIPEGYSVSREKKERFSLILESASTNQTSMYLCASSIQGAGGNTIYFGEGSWLTVV.

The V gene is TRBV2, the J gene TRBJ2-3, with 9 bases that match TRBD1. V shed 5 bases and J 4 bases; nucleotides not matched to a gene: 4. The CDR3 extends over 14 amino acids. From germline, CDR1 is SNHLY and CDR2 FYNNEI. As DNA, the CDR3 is TGTGCCAGCAGTTCCGGGACAGGGCCAGATACGCAGTATTTT. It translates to CASSSGTGPDTQYF.

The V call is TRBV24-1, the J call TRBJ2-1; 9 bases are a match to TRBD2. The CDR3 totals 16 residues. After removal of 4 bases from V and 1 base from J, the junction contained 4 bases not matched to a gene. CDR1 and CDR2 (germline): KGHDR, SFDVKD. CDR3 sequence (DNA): TGTGCCACCAGTGACTCGAGCGGGAGGTCCTACAATGAGCAGTTCTTC. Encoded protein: CATSDSSGRSYNEQFF.

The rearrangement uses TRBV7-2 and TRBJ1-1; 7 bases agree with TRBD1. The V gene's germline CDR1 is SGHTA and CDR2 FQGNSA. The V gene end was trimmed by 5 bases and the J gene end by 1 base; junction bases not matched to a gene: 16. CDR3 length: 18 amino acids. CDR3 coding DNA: TGTGCCAGCAGCCTCGGACTGAAACCCACAGGGGAGAACACTGAAGCTTTCTTT. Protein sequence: CASSLGLKPTGENTEAFF.